This TCR beta chain derives from a study of control samples from healthy donors and cancer patients (dated by TCRdb to 2018 to 2020). Turning to this clone: This receptor's antigen is unknown. Base qualities are not at hand, and no much larger clone is one base apart.

The library came from the immunoSEQ multiplex PCR assay. This is the immuneACCESS table as TCRdb keeps it, with only in-frame sequences that have V and J called. A part of the clones is gone; compared with another copy, unresolved V genes explain less than half, and the rest is unexplained. The sample profile shows about 51,000 clones; around 80% of them were found once. Of the sample, roughly 9.1% is held by the ten largest clones. Sequenced: blood. The source of this sequence is a man between 65 and 85 years old in good health.

The nucleotide sequence reads TGCGCCAGCAGCTCGCGGGGGGAGGTGTCCGAGCAGTACTTC. It specifies CASSSRGEVSEQYF. Rearrangement joined TRBV5-1 to TRBJ2-7, with TRBD2 matching 8 junction bases. V is pruned by 3 bases and J by 6 bases, leaving 8 bases of the junction without a gene match. Per the germline V gene, SGHRS is the CDR1 and YFSETQ is the CDR2. Spanning cysteine to phenylalanine, the CDR3 consists of 14 amino acids. This entry keeps only the CDR3 DNA: 42 bases, framed from base 1.